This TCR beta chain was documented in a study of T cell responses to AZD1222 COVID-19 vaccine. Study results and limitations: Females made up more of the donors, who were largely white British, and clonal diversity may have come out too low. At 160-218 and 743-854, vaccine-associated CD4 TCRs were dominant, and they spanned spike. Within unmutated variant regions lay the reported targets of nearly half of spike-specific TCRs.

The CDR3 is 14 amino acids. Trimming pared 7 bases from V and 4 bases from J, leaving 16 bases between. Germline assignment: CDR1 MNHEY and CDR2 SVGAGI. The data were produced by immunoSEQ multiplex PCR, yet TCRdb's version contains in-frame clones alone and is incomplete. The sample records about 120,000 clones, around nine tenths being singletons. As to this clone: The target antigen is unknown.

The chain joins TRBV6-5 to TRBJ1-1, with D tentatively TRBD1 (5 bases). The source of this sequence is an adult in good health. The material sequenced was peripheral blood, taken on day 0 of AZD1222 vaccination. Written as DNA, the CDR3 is TGTGCCAGCATCGGGACGGGATCGAGCACTGAAGCTTTCTTT. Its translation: CASIGTGSSTEAFF.